This T cell receptor beta chain appears in the sequencing data of a study of early T cells in non-severe SARS-CoV-2 infection. In the study overall: Bulk RNA taken from unsorted whole blood was sequenced, leaving chains unpaired.

Individual cDNA molecules were tagged with unique molecular identifiers. One entry per CDR3 protein results from TCRdb running MiXCR on the 5' RACE reads. The repertoire holds about 120,000 distinct CDR3 sequences, over 10% seen once, with approximately 3.5% in the top ten. This clonotype was seen at least ten times. As yet, its antigen is unknown. Study-wide points: Matching against VDJdb likely underestimated virus-specific expansions, favoring anti-spike CD8.

This CDR3 is 13 amino acids long. Germline V gene lookup returns CDR1 DFQATT and CDR2 SNEGSKA (reference sequence). The J segment lost 3 bases and the V segment lost 8 bases, leaving 9 bases of the junction unmatched. This TCR was sampled from an adult who was a healthcare worker with PCR-confirmed SARS-CoV-2 infection or an uninfected control (not recorded which). Sequenced here: whole blood, sampled at baseline. The chain joins TRBV20-1 to TRBJ1-1, with TRBD1 matching over 7 bases. The CDR3 DNA follows: TGCAGTCCATCAGCAGGGGGTCACACTGAAGCTTTCTTT. It yields the protein CSPSAGGHTEAFF.